Listed below are T cell receptor beta chains from one sample, sequenced in a study of beta chain features in type 1 diabetes. TCRdb's table, derived via immunoSEQ multiplex PCR, lists solely in-frame clones and lacks some. Of 400,000 to 600,000 clones detected, approximately 30% appear once; the ten largest clones hold 0.05% to 0.07%. What was sequenced was naive CD4+ T cells from blood. All receptors come from a man aged 18 to 35 in good health. The CDR3 runs from the conserved cysteine through the conserved F or W. D genes are given only for firm matches. Clone size, where shown, is once, few, many, or a class for clones that have expanded.

J | V | D | size | CDR3 | DNA
TRBJ2-1 | TRBV6-4 | TRBD2 | - | CASSESSGNNEQFF | TGTGCCAGCAGTGAGTCTAGCGGGAACAATGAGCAGTTCTTC
TRBJ2-7 | TRBV5-1 | TRBD1 | - | CASSSGQRYEQYF | TGCGCCAGCAGCTCGGGACAGAGATACGAGCAGTACTTC
TRBJ2-2 | TRBV29-1 | TRBD1 | - | CSVAATGGFTGELFF | TGCAGCGTTGCTGCGACAGGGGGCTTCACCGGGGAGCTGTTTTTT
TRBJ1-4 | TRBV30 | TRBD1 | - | CAWSGSRDRGDEKLFF | TGTGCCTGGAGTGGTAGCCGGGACAGGGGGGATGAAAAACTGTTTTTT
TRBJ2-7 | TRBV6-1 | - | - | CASNAASYEQYF | TGTGCCAGCAACGCGGCTAGCTACGAGCAGTACTTC
TRBJ2-3 | TRBV5-1 | TRBD2 | - | CASSRGLDTDTQYF | TGCGCCAGCAGCCGGGGACTAGACACAGATACGCAGTATTTT
TRBJ1-1 | TRBV30 | TRBD1 | few | CACFGTGATEAFF | TGTGCCTGTTTCGGGACAGGGGCCACTGAAGCTTTCTTT
TRBJ2-1 | TRBV7-2 | - | - | CASSLWSFDGNEQFF | TGTGCCAGCAGCTTATGGTCCTTCGATGGGAATGAGCAGTTCTTC
TRBJ2-5 | TRBV4-1 | - | - | CASSQGKSSEETQYF | TGCGCCAGCAGCCAAGGCAAATCCAGCGAAGAGACCCAGTACTTC
TRBJ2-5 | TRBV9 | TRBD1 | - | CASSVGLDRAYQETQYF | TGTGCCAGCAGCGTAGGTCTGGACAGGGCGTACCAAGAGACCCAGTACTTC
TRBJ2-5 | TRBV5-6 | - | - | CASSLAGGLGIETQYF | TGTGCCAGCAGCTTGGCTGGGGGACTGGGGATAGAGACCCAGTACTTC
TRBJ1-1 | TRBV9 | TRBD1 | - | CASSADRDTEAFF | TGTGCCAGCAGCGCGGACAGGGACACTGAAGCTTTCTTT
TRBJ2-3 | TRBV9 | TRBD2 | - | CASSVASGALTDTQYF | TGTGCCAGCAGCGTAGCTAGCGGTGCCCTCACAGATACGCAGTATTTT
TRBJ2-3 | TRBV7-9 | - | - | CASSDEGLTDTQYF | TGTGCCAGCAGCGACGAGGGACTCACAGATACGCAGTATTTT
TRBJ1-4 | TRBV29-1 | TRBD1 | - | CSASGQINEKLFF | TGCAGCGCGTCGGGACAGATAAATGAAAAACTGTTTTTT
TRBJ2-1 | TRBV20-1 | - | - | CSARVGYEQFF | TGCAGTGCTAGAGTGGGTTATGAGCAGTTCTTC
TRBJ2-3 | TRBV7-2 | - | few | CASSLSGDTQYF | TGTGCCAGCAGCTTGAGTGGTGATACGCAGTATTTT
TRBJ2-3 | TRBV9 | - | - | CASSVDPSTDTQYF | TGTGCCAGCAGCGTAGACCCTAGCACAGATACGCAGTATTTT
TRBJ1-3 | TRBV2 | - | once | CASIQGSGNTIYF | TGTGCCAGCATCCAGGGGTCTGGAAACACCATATATTTT
TRBJ1-2 | TRBV4-2 | - | few | CASSQDGLYGYTF | TGTGCCAGCAGCCAGGACGGACTCTATGGCTACACCTTC
TRBJ2-1 | TRBV2 | - | few | CASSVAGSSYNEQFF | TGTGCCAGCAGTGTCGCGGGGAGCTCCTACAATGAGCAGTTCTTC
TRBJ2-7 | TRBV7-8 | TRBD1 | few | CASSLAQAGGFEQYF | TGTGCCAGCAGCTTAGCTCAGGCAGGGGGCTTCGAGCAGTACTTC
TRBJ1-1 | TRBV30 | - | - | CAWRRRGPGGEAFF | TGTGCCTGGAGGAGGCGGGGCCCCGGCGGGGAAGCTTTCTTT
TRBJ2-5 | TRBV30 | - | - | CAWSAPRLVQYF | TGTGCCTGGAGTGCCCCCAGGTTGGTCCAGTACTTC
TRBJ1-3 | TRBV30 | - | few | CAWCRGVSGNTIYF | TGTGCCTGGTGTAGAGGGGTATCTGGAAACACCATATATTTT
TRBJ2-1 | TRBV5-1 | - | few | CASSLRDSYEQFF | TGCGCCAGCAGCTTGAGGGACTCATATGAGCAGTTCTTC
TRBJ2-1 | TRBV30 | - | few | CAWSTLRGGRSYNEQFF | TGTGCCTGGAGTACCCTCAGAGGAGGAAGGTCCTACAATGAGCAGTTCTTC
TRBJ1-1 | TRBV27 | - | few | CASSHRIGRMNTEAFF | TGTGCCAGCAGTCACCGAATCGGGCGGATGAACACTGAAGCTTTCTTT
TRBJ2-5 | TRBV27 | - | few | CASSPHGRDVGGETQYF | TGTGCCAGCAGCCCCCACGGGCGGGACGTCGGAGGAGAGACCCAGTACTTC
TRBJ1-2 | TRBV7-9 | - | - | CASSSPGLYGYTF | TGTGCCAGCAGCTCCCCCGGCCTCTATGGCTACACCTTC
TRBJ1-2 | TRBV29-1 | TRBD1 | few | CSVGTGGVNYYGYTF | TGCAGCGTTGGGACAGGGGGCGTGAACTACTATGGCTACACCTTC
TRBJ1-5 | TRBV28 | - | - | CASSLWDTFNQPQHF | TGTGCCAGCAGTTTATGGGACACCTTCAATCAGCCCCAGCATTTT
TRBJ2-4 | TRBV5-6 | - | - | CASTPRWLAKNIQYF | TGTGCCAGCACCCCCCGCTGGCTAGCCAAAAACATTCAGTACTTC
TRBJ2-5 | TRBV28 | - | - | CASSSWDQETQYF | TGTGCCAGCAGTTCCTGGGATCAAGAGACCCAGTACTTC
TRBJ2-2 | TRBV10-3 | TRBD2 | few | CAISEWLAGNTGELFF | TGTGCCATCAGTGAGTGGCTAGCGGGGAACACCGGGGAGCTGTTTTTT
TRBJ2-3 | TRBV19 | TRBD2 | - | CASSILAGSDTQYF | TGTGCCAGTAGTATACTAGCGGGTTCAGATACGCAGTATTTT
TRBJ1-2 | TRBV18 | - | few | CASSPGGTPIGGYTF | TGTGCCAGCTCACCTGGGGGGACACCTATAGGAGGCTACACCTTC
TRBJ2-5 | TRBV7-9 | - | few | CASSPNRQVQETQYF | TGTGCCAGCAGCCCGAATCGACAGGTTCAAGAGACCCAGTACTTC
TRBJ2-5 | TRBV7-9 | TRBD1 | - | CASSLQRTGKGETQYF | TGTGCCAGCAGCTTACAGAGGACAGGAAAGGGAGAGACCCAGTACTTC
TRBJ1-2 | TRBV11-2 | - | - | CASSPRGFYGYTF | TGTGCCAGCAGCCCCAGGGGCTTCTATGGCTACACCTTC
TRBJ1-4 | TRBV2 | TRBD1 | - | CASRPSTGGYEKLFF | TGTGCCAGCAGGCCGTCGACAGGGGGCTATGAAAAACTGTTTTTT